This T cell receptor beta chain was sequenced during a study of OX40 agonist ivuxolimab in advanced cancers. The CDR3 runs 14 residues. The germline V gene encodes CDR1 PRHDT and CDR2 FYEKMQ (reference sequence). The V end lost 5 bases, the J end lost 3 bases, and 13 bases lay between the germline ends. Sequencing used immunoSEQ multiplex PCR; TCRdb keeps in-frame clones, though not all of them. The table includes about 26,000 clones, roughly 89% detected once. Note on this clone: Its target is unknown.

Overall study results and limits: At doses 0.1 to 3.0 mg/kg, CD4+ and CD8+ clones expanded.

J is TRBJ1-1 and V is TRBV13; TRBD1 is a possible D gene (6 bases). This clonotype was sampled from an adult with an advanced solid tumor such as melanoma, head and neck, liver or kidney cancer. Sequences were derived from CD4+ or CD8+ T cells sorted from blood, sampled in a trial of the OX40 agonist ivuxolimab. Written as DNA, the CDR3 is TGTGCCAGCAGCGTCAGGGGTGGGGACACTGAAGCTTTCTTT. This translates into CASSVRGGDTEAFF.